These 26 T cell receptor beta chains came from one sample sequenced in a study of blood T cells in healthy people across ages. Next came a second PCR, run for about 7 to 11 cycles, which used a sample-barcoded 5' primer along with a J-beta primer mix. TCRdb used MiXCR to reprocess the 5' RACE reads, holding one entry per CDR3 protein. The profile shows hundreds of thousands of distinct CDR3 sequences, about 42% of them singletons. Sequences were obtained from blood. These receptors came from an older man in good health.

The V and J genes are TRBV29-1 and TRBJ2-7; D may be TRBD2 (5 bases). The J call is doubtful: the DNA matches TRBJ2-5 better. Germline CDR1 reads SQVTM; CDR2 reads ANQGSEA. The length of the CDR3 is 13 residues. The CDR3 sequence: CSVEGRGSETQYF. The CDR3 DNA is TGCAGCGTCGAGGGTCGGGGAAGCGAGACCCAGTACTTC.

The chain recombines TRBV29-1 with TRBJ2-1; D tentatively fits TRBD1 or TRBD2 (5 bases each). The V end was cut by 7 bases, the J end by 10 bases, with 17 bases between. Germline V gene lookup returns CDR1 SQVTM and CDR2 ANQGSEA. CDR3 size: 12 residues. The CDR3 reads CSAGTQGGEQFF. The CDR3 DNA follows: TGCAGCGCCGGGACGCAGGGTGGAGAGCAGTTCTTC.

This clonotype was picked up a small number of times. The chain joins TRBV28 to TRBJ2-5, with 7 bases that match TRBD2. Germline V CDR1 and CDR2: MDHEN, SYDVKM. The V gene end was trimmed by 7 bases and the J gene end by 2 bases; junction bases not matched to a gene: 4. The CDR3 has 13 amino acids. The CDR3 sequence is CASTPGGQETQYF. The DNA for the CDR3 is TGTGCCAGCACCCCGGGGGGACAAGAGACCCAGTACTTC.

This clonotype was counted a few times. The V gene is TRBV7-9, the J gene TRBJ2-7; D possibly uses TRBD1 or TRBD2 (5 bases each). The CDR3 is 12 residues long. V was trimmed by 1 base and J by 7 bases, leaving 8 bases between them. CDR1 and CDR2 from the germline V gene are SEHNR and FQNEAQ (reference sequence). The CDR3 here is CASSLGGREQYF. CDR3 nucleotides: TGTGCCAGCAGCTTAGGGGGGAGAGAGCAGTACTTC.

This clonotype was found many times. The chain uses TRBV4-3 and TRBJ2-1; TRBD2 aligns across 7 bases. This CDR3 comprises 13 residues. Germline V gene data show CDR1 as LGHNA and CDR2 as YSLEER. Trimming cost V 1 base and J 13 bases; bases outside gene matches: 7. The CDR3 DNA is TGCGCCAGCAGCCAAGGTTGGGGGAGGGGTCAGTTCTTC. Translated: CASSQGWGRGQFF.

The rearrangement uses TRBV20-1 and TRBJ2-5, with TRBD1 identical over 11 bases. CDR1 and CDR2 (germline): DFQATT, SNEGSKA (reference sequence). The CDR3 is made up of 12 amino acids. Trimming removed 3 bases from V and 7 bases from J; junction bases left unmatched: 1. The CDR3 is CSARGQGGTQYF. CDR3 bases: TGCAGTGCTAGGGGACAGGGGGGGACCCAGTACTTC.

In nucleotides, the CDR3 is TGCGCCAGCAGCCGTAGCGGGACGAGCCCCTACAATGAGCAGTTCTTC. Encoded protein: CASSRSGTSPYNEQFF. The rearrangement uses TRBV5-1 and TRBJ2-1, with 8 bases matching TRBD2. Trimming cost V 4 bases and J 2 bases; bases outside gene matches: 8. Germline V gives CDR1 SGHRS, CDR2 YFSETQ. This CDR3 spans 16 amino acids.

The chain links TRBV21-1 to TRBJ2-7; the table assigns TRBD1, which was not confirmed against the DNA. TRBV21-1 is a known pseudogene. The CDR3 length is 15 residues. CDR3 loop: CASSKVGDSRHEQYF. CDR3 in DNA: TGTGCCAGCAGCAAAGTGGGGGACAGCCGGCACGAGCAGTACTTC.

On this clonotype: A much larger clone sits a single nucleotide away, making a read error possible. The V call is TRBV6-5, the J call TRBJ1-1; D possibly corresponds to TRBD1 (6 bases). CDR3 length equals 15 residues. Germline assignment: CDR1 MNHEY and CDR2 SVGAGI. In DNA, the CDR3 is TGTGCCAGCAGTCCTAACAGGGTTTTGAACACTGACGCTTTCTTT. It codes for CASSPNRVLNTDAFF.

This sequence joins TRBV20-1 and TRBJ2-3, with D perhaps matching TRBD2 (6 bases). The ends were cut back, 3 bases at V and 2 bases at J, with 12 bases in the middle. The CDR3 covers 14 residues. Germline CDR1 reads DFQATT; CDR2 reads SNEGSKA (reference sequence). The DNA of the CDR3 is TGCAGTGCTAGGCCAGGAGGGACCACAGATACGCAGTATTTT. This gives the protein CSARPGGTTDTQYF.

The chain is built from TRBV10-3 and TRBJ2-7; D not resolved. Trimming pared 7 bases from V and 2 bases from J, leaving 9 bases between. The CDR3 has 12 residues. Germline V gene data show CDR1 as ENHRY and CDR2 as SYGVKD. DNA for the CDR3: TGTGCCATCAAAAACTACACCTACGAGCAGTACTTC. It codes for CAIKNYTYEQYF.

For this clonotype: A clone one base away is much larger, so this may be a read error. The J gene is TRBJ2-7, the V gene TRBV28, with 8 bases that match TRBD2. Germline-derived CDR1 and CDR2 are MDHEN and SYDVKM. The V segment lost 5 bases and the J segment 2 bases; nucleotides outside the gene matches: 8. The CDR3 is made up of 15 amino acids. DNA of the CDR3: TGTGCCAGCAGTCCCCGGGGGGGGGATACCTACGAGCAGTACTTC. Amino acids: CASSPRGGDTYEQYF.

About this clonotype: The conserved phenylalanine or tryptophan is not found at the CDR3 terminus, so this likely reflects a read error. The DNA is left out, because the CDR3 cannot be placed on it with certainty; the CDR3 is given as TCRdb lists it. The V gene is TRBV29-1, the J gene TRBJ1-2. Germline V CDR1 and CDR2: SQVTM, ANQGSEA. The CDR3 has 15 residues if both end residues are counted. The CDR3 loop is CSVHSFGETYGYTFV.

V and J are TRBV7-2 and TRBJ1-4; D is uncertain. Trimming shortened V by 6 bases and J by 5 bases, and 10 bases separated the two germline ends. In germline, CDR1 is SGHTA, CDR2 FQGNSA. The CDR3 has 13 amino acids. The CDR3 protein is CASRLTGNEKLFF. In DNA, the CDR3 is TGTGCCAGCAGACTTACGGGGAATGAAAAACTGTTTTTT.

The chain links TRBV7-2 to TRBJ1-5; D ambiguous. The germline gives CDR1 SGHTA, CDR2 FQGNSA. Trimming cost V 4 bases and J 0 bases, with 10 bases left between them. This CDR3 comprises 15 residues. The CDR3 nucleotides are TGTGCCAGCAGCTCGGAGGGTTATAGCAATCAGCCCCAGCATTTT. This gives the protein CASSSEGYSNQPQHF.

The V gene is TRBV3-1, the J gene TRBJ2-5, with TRBD2 matching over 8 bases. Germline V CDR1 and CDR2: LGHDT, YNNKEL (reference sequence). Trimming took 6 bases from V and 3 from J; bases not matched to a gene: 9. There are 15 residues in the CDR3. The DNA of the CDR3 is TGTGCCAGCAGTCCCTGGGGTAGCGGGGAAGAGACCCAGTACTTC. Its translation is CASSPWGSGEETQYF.

This clonotype appeared many times. The chain recombines TRBV27 with TRBJ1-1, with 10 bases that match TRBD1. Germline assignment: CDR1 MNHEY and CDR2 SMNVEV (reference sequence). Trimming removed 3 bases from V and 2 bases from J; junction bases left unmatched: 3. The CDR3 is made up of 15 amino acids. The CDR3 here is CASSLGQGSNTEAFF. CDR3 coding DNA: TGTGCCAGCAGTTTGGGACAGGGGAGTAACACTGAAGCTTTCTTT.

The V and J genes are TRBV29-1 and TRBJ1-2; possible D gene TRBD1, 6 bases. The CDR3 length is 11 residues. V shed 7 bases and J shed 3 bases, with 9 bases lying between them. Germline CDR1 and CDR2: SQVTM and ANQGSEA. The CDR3 sequence: CSDRVDYGYTF. The CDR3 DNA sequence: TGCAGCGACAGGGTGGACTATGGCTACACCTTC.

There are a few counts of this clonotype. This rearrangement joins TRBV7-2 to TRBJ2-1, with 13 bases aligning to TRBD2. The CDR3 loop spans 16 amino acids. V shed 5 bases, J shed 4 bases, and the junction held 5 bases outside the gene matches. The V gene's germline CDR1 is SGHTA and CDR2 FQGNSA. The CDR3 loop reads CASSRTSGRVYNEQFF. The CDR3 DNA reads as TGTGCCAGCAGCCGGACTAGCGGGAGAGTGTACAATGAGCAGTTCTTC.

This clonotype was seen more than once but under ten times. The chain combines TRBV28 with TRBJ2-1, with a possible D match to TRBD1 (6 bases). This CDR3 contains 14 residues. Trimming cost V 5 bases and J 2 bases, with 10 bases left between them. Germline V lookup: CDR1 MDHEN, CDR2 SYDVKM. For the CDR3, the DNA is TGTGCCAGCAGTGGTTCAGGGGCCTACAATGAGCAGTTCTTC. It is translated as CASSGSGAYNEQFF.

V and J are TRBV21-1 and TRBJ2-5; the D call in the table, TRBD2, was not verified against the DNA. TRBV21-1 is listed as a pseudogene. This CDR3 has 16 residues. The CDR3 nucleotides are TGTGCCAGCAGGGGCGGATCTAGCGAGTACCAAGAGACCCAGTACTTC. Translation gives CASRGGSSEYQETQYF.

In this sample, this clonotype turned up many times. The chain carries TRBV9 and TRBJ2-1; 11 bases agree with TRBD2. This CDR3 region has 16 residues. The V segment lost 1 base and the J segment 10 bases; nucleotides outside the gene matches: 10. Per germline, CDR1 SGDLS and CDR2 YYNGEE. The CDR3 here is CASSVYSGRAIEEQFF. CDR3 sequence (DNA): TGTGCCAGCAGCGTATATAGCGGGAGGGCGATCGAAGAGCAGTTCTTC.

This clonotype was seen just once. The rearrangement uses TRBV12-5 and TRBJ2-1; D is ambiguous. The CDR3 runs to 15 residues. Germline CDR1 reads LGHNT; CDR2 reads FRNRAP. V was trimmed by 7 bases and J by 6 bases, leaving 19 bases between them. CDR3 nucleotide sequence: TGTGCTAGTGAGGCCGACTCCCCCGCAGCCAATGAGCAGTTCTTC. Its protein is CASEADSPAANEQFF.

This clonotype has just a few counts. This chain connects TRBV9 to TRBJ2-5; a weak D match, TRBD2 (7 bases). The germline V gene has CDR1 SGDLS and CDR2 YYNGEE. The ends were cut back, 0 bases at V and 4 bases at J, with 16 bases in the middle. The length of the CDR3 is 16 residues. The CDR3 reads CASSVGVGGATETQYF. DNA of the CDR3: TGTGCCAGCAGCGTAGGAGTGGGGGGGGCTACAGAGACCCAGTACTTC.

CDR3 amino acids: CASRSHGSSDTEAFF. In DNA, the CDR3 is TGTGCCAGCCGCTCCCACGGGTCGTCGGACACTGAAGCTTTCTTT. This chain connects TRBV28 to TRBJ1-1; no clear D. V was pared by 8 bases and J by 3 bases, with 19 bases between. The CDR3 runs 15 residues. The germline V gene encodes CDR1 MDHEN and CDR2 SYDVKM.

This rearrangement joins TRBV24-1 to TRBJ1-1; the D is unclear. The V gene's germline CDR1 is KGHDR and CDR2 SFDVKD. V shed 4 bases and J shed 10 bases, with 18 bases lying between them. The CDR3 spans 14 residues. CDR3 bases: TGTGCCACCAGTGACCTCGGCTTGTTCAGAGGAGCTTTCTTT. It encodes CATSDLGLFRGAFF.